This T cell receptor (beta chain) was recorded in a study of OX40 agonist ivuxolimab in advanced cancers. Study-level information: Dose-escalation patients' cancers were hepatocellular carcinoma, melanoma, renal cell or head and neck cancer. Findings and limits, study-wide: Circulating CD4+ and CD8+ T cells showed clonal expansion by week 6 at 0.1 to 3.0 mg/kg. The study did not work out the antigen specificity of the expanded peripheral T cells.

Points on this clone: Its antigen is not identified.

J was trimmed by 11 bases and V by 4 bases; bases with no gene match: 13. Germline V gene sequence: CDR1 SGHRS, CDR2 YFSETQ. This CDR3 comprises 14 residues. The repertoire was sequenced with immunoSEQ multiplex PCR; TCRdb's copy has only in-frame clones and lacks some. The sample has fewer than 85,000 clones; more than 85% are singletons. The sequence derives from an adult with an advanced solid tumor such as melanoma, head and neck, liver or kidney cancer. The chain couples TRBV5-1 to TRBJ2-5; 8 bases align to TRBD2. Sequenced material: CD4+ or CD8+ T cells sorted from blood, taken in a trial of the OX40 agonist ivuxolimab. CDR3 nucleotides: TGCGCCAGCAGCGGTCATCCGGGACTAGAAGTGCAGTACTTC. Amino acid sequence: CASSGHPGLEVQYF.